These 32 T cell receptor beta chains came from one sample sequenced in a study of blood T cells in healthy people across ages. For the second PCR, which ran for roughly 6 to 12 cycles, a sample-barcoded 5' primer and a J-beta primer mix were used. Using its own MiXCR run on the 5' RACE reads, TCRdb lists one record per CDR3 protein. The table includes 700,000 or so distinct CDR3 sequences, about 43% detected once. The source material was blood. The receptors come from a man of 80 years or more in good health.

This sequence joins TRBV6-1 and TRBJ2-5; 9 positions agree with TRBD1. Per the germline V gene, CDR1 is MNHNS and CDR2 is SASEGT. This CDR3 has 17 amino acids. J gave up 4 bases and V 4 bases, and 13 bases lay outside the gene matches. In DNA form, the CDR3 reads TGTGCCAGCAGTGCATTCCGGGACAGGGCGTACCGAGAGACCCAGTACTTC. Translating gives CASSAFRDRAYRETQYF.

This chain connects TRBV5-6 to TRBJ2-7; no definite D call. CDR3 size: 14 residues. V lost 1 base to trimming and J lost 4 bases, with 12 bases between them. CDR1 and CDR2 (germline): SGHDT, YYEEEE. CDR3 sequence: CASSLLGKEYEQYF. The CDR3 DNA reads as TGTGCCAGCAGCTTGTTAGGGAAGGAATACGAGCAGTACTTC.

This clonotype was counted only a few times. The chain recombines TRBV9 with TRBJ2-1; D possibly matches TRBD1 or TRBD2 (5 bases each). The CDR3 is made up of 12 amino acids. Germline V gene data show CDR1 as SGDLS and CDR2 as YYNGEE. V dropped 6 bases and J dropped 4 bases, with 8 bases sitting between them. The CDR3 nucleotides read TGTGCCAGCACGGGACGGTACAATGAGCAGTTCTTC. Its protein product is CASTGRYNEQFF.

A few counts support this clonotype. The J gene is TRBJ1-5, the V gene TRBV6-6; D is perhaps TRBD1 (5 bases). Trimming removed 3 bases from V and 7 bases from J, with 16 bases in between. This CDR3 has 15 amino acids. Germline V gene lookup returns CDR1 MNHNY and CDR2 SVGAGI (reference sequence). The CDR3: CASSYLGEEGQPQHF. DNA of the CDR3: TGTGCCAGCAGTTATTTAGGGGAGGAAGGGCAGCCCCAGCATTTT.

In this sample, this clonotype turned up a few times. The chain recombines TRBV7-3 with TRBJ2-7, with D possibly called TRBD1 or TRBD2 (5 bases each). The CDR3 runs to 13 residues. Trimming took off 3 bases at V and 4 bases at J, with 10 bases between the two ends. Germline-derived CDR1 and CDR2 are SGHTA and FQGTGA. The CDR3 loop reads CASSLGPRYEQYF. CDR3 DNA: TGTGCCAGCAGCTTGGGACCCCGATACGAGCAGTACTTC.

The rearrangement uses TRBV7-2 and TRBJ2-7, with D perhaps TRBD1 (6 bases). V was clipped by 4 bases and J by 2 bases, with 12 bases between them. This CDR3 is built from 14 residues. CDR1 is SGHTA, CDR2 FQGNSA, per germline. CDR3 loop: CASSYRQATYEQYF. CDR3 DNA: TGTGCCAGCAGCTACAGACAGGCAACCTACGAGCAGTACTTC.

This clonotype was found many times. The gene calls are TRBV7-2 and TRBJ2-5; 12 bases map to TRBD2. V dropped 3 bases and J dropped 5; count of bases not matched to a gene: 4. From germline, CDR1 is SGHTA and CDR2 FQGNSA. CDR3 size: 15 residues. The CDR3 sequence is CASSFDGTSGETQYF. CDR3 nucleotide sequence: TGTGCCAGCAGCTTTGACGGGACTAGCGGGGAGACCCAGTACTTC.

This clonotype was detected only a few times. This chain's CDR3 is CASSGRDQDYYGYTF. DNA for the CDR3: TGTGCCAGCTCTGGGAGGGACCAGGACTACTATGGCTACACCTTC. The chain combines TRBV7-9 with TRBJ1-2; perhaps TRBD1 as D (5 bases). The CDR3 covers 15 residues. Trimming took 8 bases from V and 3 from J, leaving 19 bases between them. CDR1 and CDR2 from the germline V gene are SEHNR and FQNEAQ (reference sequence).

This clonotype was seen at least ten times. The chain links TRBV6-6 to TRBJ1-4; 8 nucleotides align to TRBD1. Germline V lookup: CDR1 MNHNY, CDR2 SVGAGI (reference sequence). The CDR3 has 15 amino acids. J lost 6 bases, V lost 6 bases, and 9 bases had no gene match. In DNA form, the CDR3 reads TGTGCCAGCAGCACCCCCAGGGGGCGCGATGAAAAACTGTTTTTT. Translating it yields CASSTPRGRDEKLFF.

The V and J genes are TRBV20-1 and TRBJ2-5; D may be TRBD1 (5 bases). V lost 4 bases and J 3 bases, leaving 12 bases between the germline ends. The germline V gene has CDR1 DFQATT and CDR2 SNEGSKA (reference sequence). The CDR3 totals 13 residues. CDR3 amino acids: CSAINDRKETQYF. CDR3 nucleotides: TGCAGTGCTATCAACGACAGAAAAGAGACCCAGTACTTC.

The V call is TRBV6-2 or TRBV6-3, the J call TRBJ2-3; D remains unclear. Per the germline V gene, CDR1 is MNHEY and CDR2 is SVGEGT. Trimming took 0 bases from V and 5 from J, leaving 9 bases between them. CDR3 length: 14 residues. CDR3 amino acids: CASSYSNLKDTQYF. DNA of the CDR3: TGTGCCAGCAGTTACTCAAATTTGAAAGATACGCAGTATTTT.

This clonotype showed up just a few times. This sequence joins TRBV4-3 and TRBJ1-2, with TRBD1 identical over 9 bases. Trimming cost V 1 base and J 6 bases; bases outside gene matches: 3. CDR3 length: 14 amino acids. In germline, CDR1 is LGHNA, CDR2 YSLEER. The chain's CDR3 is CASSQGGQGNGYTF. CDR3 sequence (DNA): TGCGCCAGCAGCCAAGGGGGACAGGGCAATGGCTACACCTTC.

This clonotype appeared a few times. The V call is TRBV7-2, the J call TRBJ1-5; perhaps TRBD1 as D (5 bases). The CDR3 length is 18 residues. Germline CDR1 and CDR2: SGHTA and FQGNSA. Trimming left V 6 bases short and J 0 bases short, with 21 bases between. In DNA form, the CDR3 reads TGTGCCAGCAGTTCACTCCCATCGTCGACAGCTAGCAATCAGCCCCAGCATTTT. Protein: CASSSLPSSTASNQPQHF.

Only a few counts were recorded for this clonotype. The rearrangement uses TRBV9 and TRBJ1-1, with unresolved D. V lost 0 bases, J lost 1 base, and 7 bases lay in between. CDR1 SGDLS and CDR2 YYNGEE come from the germline V gene. There are 14 residues in the CDR3. The CDR3, as DNA: TGTGCCAGCAGCGTAGTGGTACGGAACACTGAAGCTTTCTTT. This codes for CASSVVVRNTEAFF.

The CDR3 region has the DNA TGTGCCAGCAGCTTTGGGGGGGAAAACACAGATACGCAGTATTTT. Amino acid sequence: CASSFGGENTDTQYF. The chain links TRBV7-2 to TRBJ2-3; TRBD2 matches 7 bases. CDR3 size: 15 residues. CDR1 is SGHTA, CDR2 FQGNSA, per germline. Trimming at V came to 3 bases and at J to 2 bases, leaving 5 bases not matched to a gene.

The table lists this clonotype with a few counts. The chain recombines TRBV6-5 with TRBJ2-3, with TRBD2 matching 8 bases. This CDR3 region has 17 residues. Trimming cost V 0 bases and J 3 bases; bases outside gene matches: 8. Looked up from germline, CDR1 is MNHEY and CDR2 is SVGAGI. The CDR3 DNA reads TGTGCCAGCAGTTACTCGAGGGTAGCGGGGAGGACAGATACGCAGTATTTT. Encoded protein: CASSYSRVAGRTDTQYF.

This clonotype was seen more than once but under ten times. This chain links TRBV20-1 with TRBJ2-7; D possibly corresponds to TRBD1 (6 bases). The V and J ends lost 7 bases and 0 bases respectively, with 13 bases between them. The CDR3 contains 13 residues. CDR1 is DFQATT, CDR2 SNEGSKA, per germline (reference sequence). This chain's CDR3 is CSGTASSSYEQYF. DNA of the CDR3: TGCAGTGGGACAGCTTCGAGCTCCTACGAGCAGTACTTC.

V usage is TRBV20-1 and J usage is TRBJ2-7; no definite D call. Trimming shortened V by 0 bases and J by 3 bases, and 12 bases separated the two germline ends. CDR1 and CDR2 from the germline V gene are DFQATT and SNEGSKA (reference sequence). The CDR3 runs to 14 residues. In DNA form, the CDR3 reads TGCAGTGCTAGAGAAGCAGGCTCAAACTACGAGCAGTACTTC. Amino acid sequence: CSAREAGSNYEQYF.

This sequence joins TRBV4-2 and TRBJ2-1; 10 bases fit TRBD2. The J call may be faulty, since TRBJ2-7 better matches the DNA end. The length of the CDR3 is 20 residues. Germline V CDR1 and CDR2: LGHNA, YNFKEQ. The CDR3, as DNA: TGTGCCAGCAGCCATTTTCAAGGTTCCAGCGGGAGGGCCGCCTACAATGAGCAGTACTTC. Its translation is CASSHFQGSSGRAAYNEQYF.

CDR3 region: CASSLPGIPTTQYF. In nucleotides, the CDR3 is TGTGCCAGCAGCCTTCCGGGCATACCAACTACGCAGTATTTT. This chain uses TRBV13 with TRBJ2-3; D not resolved. This CDR3 is 14 amino acids long. V was clipped by 5 bases and J by 8 bases, with 17 bases between them. CDR1 and CDR2 from the germline V gene are PRHDT and FYEKMQ (reference sequence).

V is TRBV20-1 and J is TRBJ2-1; 10 bases fit TRBD2. CDR1 is DFQATT, CDR2 SNEGSKA, per germline (reference sequence). V lost 0 bases to trimming and J lost 9 bases; unmatched junction nucleotides: 8. The CDR3 is made up of 15 amino acids. Written as DNA, the CDR3 is TGCAGTGCTAGAGATAGCGGGGGGCAACGCGGTGAGCAGTTCTTC. This codes for CSARDSGGQRGEQFF.

This clonotype was counted between two and nine times. The chain uses TRBV4-2 and TRBJ1-2, with unresolved D. Trimming removed 0 bases from V and 1 base from J, with 6 bases in between. This CDR3 region has 14 residues. Germline CDR1 reads LGHNA; CDR2 reads YNFKEQ. The CDR3 here is CASSQDRHNYGYTF. In DNA form, the CDR3 reads TGTGCCAGCAGCCAAGACCGGCATAACTATGGCTACACCTTC.

The chain couples TRBV7-9 to TRBJ2-1, with 11 bases identical to TRBD1. CDR3 length: 15 amino acids. The V gene's germline CDR1 is SEHNR and CDR2 FQNEAQ (reference sequence). The ends lost 5 bases at V and 10 bases at J; junction bases unmatched: 10. The CDR3 DNA reads as TGTGCCAGCAGCCCGGGACAGGGGGGATCCTACGAGCAGTTCTTC. Translation: CASSPGQGGSYEQFF.

J is TRBJ1-5 and V is TRBV4-2; 7 bases align to TRBD1. Germline CDR1 is LGHNA and CDR2 is YNFKEQ. V lost 0 bases to trimming and J lost 7 bases; unmatched junction nucleotides: 9. This CDR3 contains 16 residues. The CDR3 DNA sequence: TGTGCCAGCAGCCAAGATCGGACAGGAACCCGCCAGCCCCAGCATTTT. Residues: CASSQDRTGTRQPQHF.

J is TRBJ2-1 and V is TRBV11-3; D perhaps matches TRBD2 (6 bases). V lost 1 base and J 11 bases, leaving 18 bases between the germline ends. Germline CDR1 SGHNT, CDR2 YENEEA. This CDR3 is built from 15 residues. CDR3 loop: CASSLVSSRDSKQFF. In nucleotides, the CDR3 is TGTGCCAGCAGCTTAGTATCCTCCCGGGACTCGAAGCAGTTCTTC.

V and J are TRBV9 and TRBJ1-4; the match to TRBD1 covers 8 bases. Germline loops: CDR1 SGDLS, CDR2 YYNGEE. There are 13 residues in the CDR3. With 8 bases clipped from V and 3 bases from J, the junction kept 3 bases outside the gene matches. The CDR3 coding sequence is TGTGCCAGTGGACAGGGCGCTAATGAAAAACTGTTTTTT. Its translation: CASGQGANEKLFF.

J is TRBJ2-7 and V is TRBV12-3 or TRBV12-4; the match to TRBD1 covers 7 bases. The CDR3 has 16 residues. The ends lost 0 bases at V and 7 bases at J; junction bases unmatched: 12. The CDR3 region has the DNA TGTGCCAGCAGTTTAGCCACAGGGGCCTCCTACAATGAGCAGTACTTC. This encodes CASSLATGASYNEQYF.

This clonotype was seen many times. This chain's CDR3 is CASSYSGLEGEQFF. CDR3 coding DNA: TGTGCCAGCAGTTACTCGGGACTAGAGGGGGAGCAGTTCTTC. This sequence joins TRBV6-2 or TRBV6-3 and TRBJ2-1; 8 bases fit TRBD2. V lost 0 bases and J lost 10; bases outside the gene matches: 5. The V gene's germline CDR1 is MNHEY and CDR2 SVGEGT. CDR3 size: 14 residues.

This clonotype has a count of ten or more. This chain links TRBV6-2 or TRBV6-3 with TRBJ2-7; D not resolved. This CDR3 has 12 amino acids. Between the trimmed V and J ends, which lost 3 bases and 6 bases, there was a span of 9 bases. CDR1 and CDR2 from the germline V gene are MNHEY and SVGEGT. The CDR3 sequence is CASSYTRREQYF. In nucleotides, the CDR3 is TGTGCCAGCAGTTATACCCGGCGCGAGCAGTACTTC.

The chain uses TRBV6-5 and TRBJ2-5; TRBD1 matches 9 bases. The V gene's germline CDR1 is MNHEY and CDR2 SVGAGI. The trim removed 6 bases at V and 4 bases at J, leaving 9 bases unmatched. The CDR3 sequence is 15 residues long. The CDR3 DNA sequence: TGTGCCAGCAGCCGTCGGGGACAGGGCGGAGAGACCCAGTACTTC. This encodes CASSRRGQGGETQYF.

The V and J genes are TRBV18 and TRBJ2-5; D unclear. The V and J ends lost 8 bases and 1 base respectively, with 11 bases between them. Germline lookup yields CDR1 KGHSH and CDR2 LQKENI. This CDR3 spans 13 amino acids. CDR3 loop: CASQLTPQETQYF. In DNA form, the CDR3 reads TGTGCCAGCCAGCTAACCCCCCAAGAGACCCAGTACTTC.

This clonotype has a handful of counts. This chain links TRBV7-2 with TRBJ1-6; 7 bases map to TRBD1. This CDR3 spans 15 amino acids. Germline-derived CDR1 and CDR2 are SGHTA and FQGNSA. Trimming removed 5 bases from V and 8 bases from J; junction bases left unmatched: 9. In DNA, the CDR3 is TGTGCCAGCAGCCGGGACAGCAGATCGGATTCACCCCTCCACTTT. Translation: CASSRDSRSDSPLHF.